The entry that follows covers one TCR beta chain sequence. Its antigen is not identified. These data originate in a study of graft-versus-host responses after intestinal transplantation. As for the study in general: Among the recipients, all got anti-thymocyte globulin induction and then tacrolimus and steroids for around three years.

Libraries were prepared by immunoSEQ multiplex PCR; TCRdb keeps only in-frame clonotypes and omits some of them. The sample shows 95,000 to 110,000 clones, approximately 94% of them seen only once. V shed 0 bases and J shed 0 bases, with 8 bases lying between them. Germline V gene lookup returns CDR1 MGHRA and CDR2 YSYEKL. There are 15 residues in the CDR3. Study-wide results and caveats: Where graft-donor T cell macrochimerism was present, patients had high graft-versus-host to host-versus-graft clonal ratios in allografts. Circulating GvH clone levels at their peak were associated with HvG declines (early post-transplant). Some GvH clones were seen earlier in gut or blood, suggesting intestinal origin.

J is TRBJ1-1 and V is TRBV4-1; tentative D call: TRBD1 (5 bases). The sample here was unstimulated CD8+ T cells sorted from spleen or lymph node cells, taken before intestinal transplant. The source is a human donor who received an intestinal transplant. This CDR3 reads CASSQEEGLNTEAFF. In nucleotides, the CDR3 is TGCGCCAGCAGCCAAGAAGAGGGGTTGAACACTGAAGCTTTCTTT.